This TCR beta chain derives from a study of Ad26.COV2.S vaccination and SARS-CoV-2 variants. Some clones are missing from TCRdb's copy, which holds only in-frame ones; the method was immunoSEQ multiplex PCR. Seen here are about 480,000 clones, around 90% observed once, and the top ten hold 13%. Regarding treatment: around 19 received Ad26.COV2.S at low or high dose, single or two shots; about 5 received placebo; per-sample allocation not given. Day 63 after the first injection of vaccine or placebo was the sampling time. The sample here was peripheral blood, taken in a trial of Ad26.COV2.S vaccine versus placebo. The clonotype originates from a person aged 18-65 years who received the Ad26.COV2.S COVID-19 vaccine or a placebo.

The CDR3: CASSLERTRGWGNEQFF. Here the CDR3 DNA reads TGCGCCAGCAGCTTGGAACGCACTCGTGGCTGGGGCAATGAGCAGTTCTTC. The V call is TRBV5-1, the J call TRBJ2-1, with no clear D. The CDR3 contains 17 residues. CDR1 is SGHRS and CDR2 is YFSETQ in the germline V gene. Deletions cut 0 bases from V and 6 bases from J, with 19 bases between.